This TCR beta chain was sequenced for a study of blood T cells in healthy people across ages. Study in general: Template switching recovered approximately one barcoded beta molecule for every two T cells. Points from the study as a whole: A greater number of naive CD4+ cells and higher diversity distinguished long-lived donors from aged donors. Older age went with lower TCR beta diversity per million T cells, in a roughly linear way.

Then a second PCR, running roughly 7 to 11 cycles, was carried out with a sample-barcoded 5' primer and a J-beta primer mix. Each CDR3 protein gets one entry after TCRdb re-called the 5' RACE reads with MiXCR. Found here are hundreds of thousands of distinct CDR3 sequences, roughly three fifths of them singletons; the top ten hold more than 25%. Healthy Caucasian individuals from Russia aged roughly 6 to 90 were enrolled as donors. In its sample, this clonotype was seen a few times. Its antigen remains unknown. V lost 5 bases to trimming and J lost 7 bases, with 21 bases between them. CDR1 is LNHNV and CDR2 is YYDKDF in the germline V gene (reference sequence). CDR3 length equals 15 residues.

Material for sequencing was blood. This sequence joins TRBV15 and TRBJ2-7; D call uncertain. The receptor was derived from a man between 40 and 49 years old in good health. The CDR3 reads CATSPTQPRPMEQYF. Here the CDR3 DNA reads TGTGCCACCAGCCCAACCCAACCCCGTCCCATGGAGCAGTACTTC.